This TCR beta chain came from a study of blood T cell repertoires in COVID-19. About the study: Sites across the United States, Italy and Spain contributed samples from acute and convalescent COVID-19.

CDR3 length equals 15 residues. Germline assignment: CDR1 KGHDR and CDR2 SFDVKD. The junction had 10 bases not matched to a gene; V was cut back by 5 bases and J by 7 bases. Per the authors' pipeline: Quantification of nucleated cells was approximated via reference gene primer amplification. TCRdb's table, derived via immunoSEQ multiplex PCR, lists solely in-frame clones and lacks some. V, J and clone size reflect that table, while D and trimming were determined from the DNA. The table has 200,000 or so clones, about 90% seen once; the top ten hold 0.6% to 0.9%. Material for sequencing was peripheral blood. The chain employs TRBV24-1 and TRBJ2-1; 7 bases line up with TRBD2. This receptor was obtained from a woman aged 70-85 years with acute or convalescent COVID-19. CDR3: CATSGEGRIGNEQFF. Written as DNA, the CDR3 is TGTGCCACCAGTGGGGAGGGGCGTATCGGGAATGAGCAGTTCTTC.